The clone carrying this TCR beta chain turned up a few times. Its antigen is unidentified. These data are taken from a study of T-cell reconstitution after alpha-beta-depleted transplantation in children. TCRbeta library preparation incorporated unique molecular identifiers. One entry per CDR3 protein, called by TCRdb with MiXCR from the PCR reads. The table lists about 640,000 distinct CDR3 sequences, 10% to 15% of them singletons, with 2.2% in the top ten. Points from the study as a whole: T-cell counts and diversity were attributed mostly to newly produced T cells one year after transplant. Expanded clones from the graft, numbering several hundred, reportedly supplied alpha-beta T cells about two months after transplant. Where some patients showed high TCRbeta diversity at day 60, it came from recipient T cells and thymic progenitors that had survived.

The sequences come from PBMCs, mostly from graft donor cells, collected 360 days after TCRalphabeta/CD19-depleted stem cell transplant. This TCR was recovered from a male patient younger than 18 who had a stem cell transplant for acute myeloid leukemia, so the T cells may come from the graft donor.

The CDR3 DNA sequence: TGTGCCAGCAGCCGGTTAGCGGGAGCTTTAAGGAATGAGCAGTTCTTC. This sequence encodes CASSRLAGALRNEQFF. V and J are TRBV14 and TRBJ2-1; 9 bases line up with TRBD2. Germline CDR1 is SGHDN and CDR2 is FVKESK. The CDR3 totals 16 residues. The trim removed 4 bases at V and 7 bases at J, leaving 11 bases unmatched. The full variable domain, its missing parts supplied by reference TRBV14 and TRBJ2-1, is EAGVTQFPSHSVIEKGQTVTLRCDPISGHDNLYWYRRVMGKEIKFLLHFVKESKQDESGMPNNRFLAERTGGTYSTLKVQPAELEDSGVYFCASSRLAGALRNEQFFGPGTRLTVL.